The text below deals with one T cell receptor beta chain. At least ten counts were recorded for this clonotype. What antigen it recognizes has not been identified. No qualities accompany the bases; no much larger clone lies one base away. The record originates from a study of CD8 T cells in ankylosing spondylitis (dated by TCRdb to about 2017). With regard to the full study: T cell receptor beta repertoires were profiled in healthy donors and ankylosing spondylitis patients so that disease-linked TCR variants could be found. In total, the full study cohort was made up of over a hundred healthy donors and 25 to 30 ankylosing spondylitis patients. Peripheral blood was sampled, and synovial fluid was also collected from ankylosing spondylitis patients.

V sheds 6 bases and J sheds 0 bases, leaving 9 bases between their ends. The CDR3, cysteine through phenylalanine, is 13 amino acids long. The DNA shown is the 39-base CDR3, in frame from base 1. Reading the germline V gene gives CDR1 SGHRS and CDR2 YFSETQ. Broad study findings and their caveats: Some motif variants were previously reported in synovial fluid and blood of reactive arthritis patients, suggesting common disease-initiation mechanisms. The disease-linked clones showed a CD8+ phenotype and occurred at relatively low frequencies in peripheral blood. According to the report, matched synovial fluid samples from ankylosing spondylitis patients were significantly enriched for the disease-linked clones. A TCR beta motif made up of under ten highly homologous amino acid variants appeared to be characteristic of blood from ankylosing spondylitis patients.

Sequencing was performed on an Illumina HiSeq 2500. Quantitative 5'-RACE with molecular barcodes was used to prepare TCR beta libraries. The original methods were these. To identify disease-linked TCR variants, a new computational method was used, one built on a probabilistic model of VDJ rearrangement. TCRdb reworked the public reads: Q25 trimming with fastp, MiXCR clone assembly, productive beta chains retained. For every CDR3 protein sequence, its rows merge into one entry that carries the most common genes and DNA. It is TCRdb's table, rather than the study itself, that gives the V and J calls and clone size. Here the sample has about 210,000 distinct CDR3 sequences; 7% to 10% occur a single time. 4.5% to 5% of the sample goes to the ten largest clones.

The sequence derives from a female donor with ankylosing spondylitis or in good health (not recorded which). Sequencing input: blood, either unsorted or a sorted T cell fraction (not recorded which). The chain joins TRBV5-1 to TRBJ1-1; a weak D assignment points to TRBD1 (5 bases agree). The DNA sequence is TGCGCCAGCACGACAGAGATGAACACTGAAGCTTTCTTT. Translated, this gives CASTTEMNTEAFF. The CDR3 plus the reference TRBV5-1 and TRBJ1-1 genes for the other parts give the full variable domain: KAGVTQTPRYLIKTRGQQVTLSCSPISGHRSVSWYQQTPGQGLQFLFEYFSETQRNKGNFPGRFSGRQFSNSRSEMNVSTLELGDSALYLCASTTEMNTEAFFGQGTRLTVV.